A selection of T cell receptor beta chains follows, all from one sample in a study of cytomegalovirus exposure and HLA in healthy donors. TCRdb's table, derived via immunoSEQ multiplex PCR, lists solely in-frame clones and lacks some. The sample shows more than 70,000 clones, 85% to 95% of them seen only once. The specimen was PBMCs. The receptors come from a woman aged 18-29 years in good health and CMV-seronegative. The CDR3 runs from the conserved cysteine through the conserved F or W. A D gene is named only where the DNA matches it firmly. Clone size is given for some rows only: seen once, a few or many times, or a class if the clone is expanded.

d_call	j_call	v_call	clone_size	cdr3_aa	cdr3_nt
TRBD1	TRBJ2-2	TRBV11-3	NA	CASSLQGAGELFF	TGTGCCAGCAGCTTACAGGGGGCCGGGGAGCTGTTTTTT
TRBD2	TRBJ2-1	TRBV6-4	few	CASSDLAGSSYNEQFF	TGTGCCAGCAGTGATTTAGCGGGGAGCTCCTACAATGAGCAGTTCTTC
NA	TRBJ1-2	TRBV6-5	NA	CASSSPDSPYGYTF	TGTGCCAGCAGTTCCCCCGACAGTCCCTATGGCTACACCTTC
TRBD1	TRBJ2-2	TRBV6-1	few	CASSGGQDTGELFF	TGTGCCAGCAGTGGGGGACAGGACACCGGGGAGCTGTTTTTT
NA	TRBJ2-1	TRBV4-3	once	CASSPLGRGSGNEQFF	TGCGCCAGCAGCCCCCTCGGGAGAGGCTCTGGGAATGAGCAGTTCTTC
NA	TRBJ2-5	TRBV19	NA	CASSKGETQYF	TGTGCCAGTAGTAAGGGGGAGACCCAGTACTTC
TRBD2	TRBJ2-3	TRBV28	NA	CASSIAGGATDTQYF	TGTGCCAGCAGTATAGCGGGAGGGGCGACAGATACGCAGTATTTT
NA	TRBJ1-1	TRBV11-2	NA	CASSLQGNTEAFF	TGTGCCAGCAGCTTACAGGGTAATACTGAAGCTTTCTTT
NA	TRBJ2-1	TRBV7-3	NA	CASSRGGLNEQFF	TGTGCCAGCAGCAGGGGGGGCCTTAATGAGCAGTTCTTC
TRBD2	TRBJ2-5	TRBV7-2	NA	CASSGSSGRAGETQYF	TGTGCCAGCAGCGGCAGTAGCGGGAGGGCCGGGGAGACCCAGTACTTC
NA	TRBJ2-3	TRBV4-1	NA	CASSQAGGGTDTQYF	TGCGCCAGCAGCCAAGCGGGGGGCGGCACAGATACGCAGTATTTT
TRBD1	TRBJ1-5	TRBV28	NA	CASSLSRGANQPQHF	TGTGCCAGCAGTTTATCCAGGGGGGCAAACCAGCCCCAGCATTTT
NA	TRBJ1-5	TRBV6-6	once	CASTPNPVNQPQHF	TGTGCCAGCACCCCCAATCCGGTCAATCAGCCCCAGCATTTT
TRBD2	TRBJ2-1	TRBV5-5	once	CASSSVAGGHTEQFF	TGTGCCAGCAGCTCGGTTGCGGGAGGGCATACTGAGCAGTTCTTC
NA	TRBJ2-7	TRBV14	NA	CASSPSSGSYEQYF	TGTGCCAGCAGCCCTTCTTCCGGCTCCTACGAGCAGTACTTC
NA	TRBJ1-2	TRBV11-1	NA	CASSFSSNNYGYTF	TGTGCCAGCAGCTTTAGCAGCAACAACTATGGCTACACCTTC
NA	TRBJ1-1	TRBV7-9	NA	CASSYPSGADPEAFF	TGTGCCAGCAGCTACCCATCAGGGGCCGACCCTGAAGCTTTCTTT
NA	TRBJ1-1	TRBV14	NA	CASSQVGGLSTEAFF	TGTGCCAGCAGCCAAGTGGGGGGTTTGAGCACTGAAGCTTTCTTT
TRBD1	TRBJ1-1	TRBV18	once	CASSPDRTSEAFF	TGTGCCAGCTCGCCGGACAGGACTTCTGAAGCTTTCTTT
NA	TRBJ2-1	TRBV19	NA	CACSRGRSYNEQFF	TGTGCCTGCAGCAGGGGACGATCCTACAATGAGCAGTTCTTC
TRBD2	TRBJ2-7	TRBV27	NA	CASSPGTSQGEQYF	TGTGCCAGCAGCCCCGGGACTAGTCAGGGCGAGCAGTACTTC
TRBD1	TRBJ2-2	TRBV4-3	NA	CASSQFGTGAAGELFF	TGCGCCAGCAGCCAATTTGGGACAGGAGCTGCCGGGGAGCTGTTTTTT
TRBD1	TRBJ1-1	TRBV5-4	NA	CASRPGTGGTEAFF	TGTGCCAGCAGACCTGGGACAGGGGGCACTGAAGCTTTCTTT
TRBD1	TRBJ1-4	TRBV10-3	NA	CAISEAQGANEKLFF	TGTGCCATCAGTGAGGCCCAGGGGGCTAATGAAAAACTGTTTTTT
NA	TRBJ1-3	TRBV5-6	NA	CASSLGELRISGNTIYF	TGTGCCAGCAGCTTGGGGGAGCTTAGGATCTCTGGAAACACCATATATTTT
NA	TRBJ2-6	TRBV11-3	NA	CASSPSSGANVLTF	TGTGCCAGCAGCCCGAGCTCTGGGGCCAACGTCCTGACTTTC
NA	TRBJ1-1	TRBV11-3	NA	CASSVTGGTEAFF	TGTGCCAGCAGCGTCACGGGGGGGACTGAAGCTTTCTTT
TRBD1	TRBJ2-7	TRBV5-1	NA	CASSPRRGQYYEQYF	TGCGCCAGCAGCCCGCGACGGGGACAGTACTACGAGCAGTACTTC
NA	TRBJ2-3	TRBV4-2	NA	CASSQGLRDTYTDTQYF	TGTGCCAGCAGCCAAGGCCTCCGGGACACGTACACAGATACGCAGTATTTT
NA	TRBJ2-2	TRBV7-6	NA	CASSWAGGGGDGELFF	TGTGCCAGCAGCTGGGCCGGAGGCGGGGGCGACGGGGAGCTGTTTTTT
TRBD2	TRBJ2-6	TRBV11-2	NA	CASSLNAGVFSGANVLTF	TGTGCCAGCAGCTTAAACGCGGGAGTGTTCTCTGGGGCCAACGTCCTGACTTTC
TRBD1	TRBJ1-5	TRBV29-1	NA	CSVAGGQGSNQPQHF	TGCAGCGTTGCAGGGGGACAGGGTAGCAATCAGCCCCAGCATTTT
NA	TRBJ2-3	TRBV28	NA	CASRLSSGYFGDTQYF	TGTGCCAGCCGGTTGAGTTCCGGGTACTTTGGAGATACGCAGTATTTT
TRBD2	TRBJ2-1	TRBV6-1	NA	CASSDTSGGADEQFF	TGTGCCAGCAGTGATACTAGCGGGGGGGCGGATGAGCAGTTCTTC
NA	TRBJ2-5	TRBV6-4	NA	CASSDSVRGETQYF	TGTGCCAGCAGTGACTCGGTCAGAGGAGAGACCCAGTACTTC
NA	TRBJ2-1	TRBV5-1	NA	CASSSQGSHEQFF	TGCGCCAGCAGCTCCCAGGGTTCCCATGAGCAGTTCTTC
TRBD1	TRBJ2-7	TRBV2	NA	CASLTGQGSYEQYF	TGTGCCAGCCTCACAGGACAGGGATCCTACGAGCAGTACTTC
TRBD1	TRBJ2-1	TRBV27	NA	CASSLRQGLYNEQFF	TGTGCCAGCAGTTTACGACAGGGGCTCTACAATGAGCAGTTCTTC
TRBD2	TRBJ2-3	TRBV19	NA	CASSVTRTSGTDTQYF	TGTGCCAGTAGTGTTACCCGGACTAGCGGCACAGATACGCAGTATTTT
NA	TRBJ2-1	TRBV4-2	NA	CASSQQVEGRIYNEQFF	TGTGCCAGCAGCCAACAAGTGGAGGGGAGGATCTACAATGAGCAGTTCTTC
TRBD1	TRBJ2-3	TRBV29-1	NA	CSVVDRGPTDTQYF	TGCAGCGTTGTGGACAGGGGCCCCACAGATACGCAGTATTTT
NA	TRBJ2-1	TRBV7-6	NA	CASSLVRTTLYNEQFF	TGTGCCAGCAGCTTAGTTAGGACTACCCTCTACAATGAGCAGTTCTTC
NA	TRBJ2-7	TRBV11-2	NA	CASSLEQGFDEQYF	TGTGCCAGCAGCTTAGAACAGGGTTTCGACGAGCAGTACTTC
TRBD2	TRBJ2-7	TRBV18	NA	CASSPGLAGALARYEQYF	TGTGCCAGCTCACCTGGACTAGCGGGGGCGTTGGCCCGTTACGAGCAGTACTTC
TRBD1	TRBJ1-1	TRBV7-9	NA	CASSPGQGGNTEAFF	TGTGCCAGCAGCCCGGGACAGGGGGGGAACACTGAAGCTTTCTTT
NA	TRBJ2-1	TRBV29-1	NA	CSVESGAVYNEQFF	TGCAGCGTTGAATCAGGGGCGGTATACAATGAGCAGTTCTTC
TRBD2	TRBJ2-3	TRBV18	NA	CASSEASGSSDTQYF	TGTGCCAGCTCAGAGGCTAGCGGGAGCAGTGATACGCAGTATTTT
TRBD1	TRBJ1-1	TRBV9	once	CASGRDRQNTEAFF	TGTGCCAGCGGACGGGACAGGCAAAACACTGAAGCTTTCTTT
NA	TRBJ2-6	TRBV1	NA	CTSSQGLLVEQTGANVLTF	TGCACCAGCAGCCAAGGGCTACTAGTGGAACAAACTGGGGCCAACGTCCTGACTTTC
TRBD1	TRBJ2-5	TRBV29-1	NA	CSVHDRVPETQYF	TGCAGCGTTCACGACAGGGTGCCTGAGACCCAGTACTTC
NA	TRBJ2-7	TRBV7-9	NA	CASSLTSEQYF	TGTGCCAGCAGCTTAACTAGTGAGCAGTACTTC
TRBD1	TRBJ2-1	TRBV5-1	NA	CASSLGQGTYNEQFF	TGCGCCAGCAGCCTCGGACAGGGTACCTACAATGAGCAGTTCTTC
TRBD1	TRBJ2-4	TRBV7-2	NA	CASSLQGANIQYF	TGTGCCAGCAGCTTGCAGGGGGCGAACATTCAGTACTTC
NA	TRBJ1-5	TRBV27	NA	CASSFSGVGQPQHF	TGTGCCAGCAGTTTTTCGGGGGTTGGGCAGCCCCAGCATTTT
NA	TRBJ2-1	TRBV2	NA	CASSESRLPYNEQFF	TGTGCCAGCAGTGAATCGCGACTACCTTACAATGAGCAGTTCTTC
TRBD2	TRBJ2-1	TRBV4-3	NA	CASSQEGLAGGTDEQFF	TGCGCCAGCAGCCAAGAGGGACTAGCGGGGGGGACGGATGAGCAGTTCTTC